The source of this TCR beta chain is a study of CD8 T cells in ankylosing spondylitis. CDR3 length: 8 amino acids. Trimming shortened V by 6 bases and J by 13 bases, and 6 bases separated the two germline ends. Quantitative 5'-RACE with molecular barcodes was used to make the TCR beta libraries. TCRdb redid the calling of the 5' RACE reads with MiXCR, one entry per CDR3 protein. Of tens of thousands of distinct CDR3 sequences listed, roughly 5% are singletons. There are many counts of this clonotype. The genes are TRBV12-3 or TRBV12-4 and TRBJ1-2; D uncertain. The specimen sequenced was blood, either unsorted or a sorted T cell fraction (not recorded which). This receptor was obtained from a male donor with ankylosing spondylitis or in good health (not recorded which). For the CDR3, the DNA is TGTGCCAGCAGACCGGGCACCTTC. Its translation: CASRPGTF.